The next 3 T cell receptor beta chains were all read from a single sample in a study of regulatory T cells in long-lasting Graves disease. Regarding time point: persistent/refractory GD, antithyroid drugs over 5 years with positive TRAb. There was RNA extracted from PBMCs, and the TCR library was made from it. The authors built TCR beta libraries using iRepertoire HTBI primers and Arm-PCR of CDR3 regions. TCRdb independently ran MiXCR on the multiplex PCR reads; one entry per CDR3 protein. The repertoire holds some 440,000 distinct CDR3 sequences, roughly 20% seen once, with about 8.3% in the top ten. Sample: peripheral blood mononuclear cells (PBMCs), taken when the disease was refractory, from a patient treated with antithyroid drugs. The receptors here all came from a female donor with Graves disease.

This clonotype has just a few counts. The chain couples TRBV14 to TRBJ2-5, with D unresolved. The CDR3 loop spans 15 amino acids. The V gene lost 1 base and the J gene lost 0 bases, with 9 bases spanning the gap. Per the germline V gene, CDR1 is SGHDN and CDR2 is FVKESK. The CDR3 region is CASSQVVPYQETQYF. The CDR3 coding sequence is TGTGCCAGCAGCCAAGTAGTCCCGTACCAAGAGACCCAGTACTTC.

The rearrangement joins TRBV5-4 to TRBJ1-1, with no clear D. V shed 9 bases and J shed 1 base, with 10 bases lying between them. This CDR3 spans 12 amino acids. Germline CDR1 is SGHNT and CDR2 is YYREEE (reference sequence). The CDR3 DNA follows: TGTGCCACGGCACGGACGAACACTGAAGCTTTCTTT. Its translation: CATARTNTEAFF.

At least ten counts were recorded for this clonotype. The chain links TRBV19 to TRBJ1-2; perhaps TRBD1 as D (5 bases). CDR3 length: 13 residues. Germline V lookup: CDR1 LNHDA, CDR2 SQIVND (reference sequence). V lost 8 bases and J lost 1, with 11 bases in between. DNA for the CDR3: TGTGCCAGTTCGACGACAGATAACTATGGCTACACCTTC. Its protein product is CASSTTDNYGYTF.